This T cell receptor beta chain was identified in a study of T cells in Graves' hyperthyroidism and ophthalmopathy (dated by TCRdb to the late 2010s). About the study as a whole: Peripheral blood samples were taken at the time of initial diagnosis, prior to any treatment. To identify TCR V-J signatures that set the groups apart, the researchers used a discovery cohort of 100 patients, made up of roughly 40 with Graves' ophthalmopathy and 57 with stable Graves' hyperthyroidism. Whether ophthalmopathy could be predicted prospectively was tested in an independent validation cohort made up of some 20 hyperthyroidism patients plus 17 patients who later progressed to ophthalmopathy. For training and testing, the 100 or so patients in the discovery cohort were randomly divided in a 7:3 ratio. In about 6 Graves' hyperthyroidism patients, the study also compared T-cell repertoires from thyroid tissue with T-cell repertoires from blood. Once sampling was done, hyperthyroidism patients were given methimazole at a starting dose of 30 mg daily, whereas ophthalmopathy patients were given high-dose intravenous methylprednisolone. The paper describes TCR Vbeta CDR3 sequencing of about 140 peripheral blood samples, made up of some 40 ophthalmopathy patients, around 73 hyperthyroidism patients and 17 progressor patients.

This clonotype was counted a few times. Its antigen is still unknown. A read error may be the cause here, since a much bigger clone is one base away. The germline V gene (reference sequence) provides CDR1 LGHDT and CDR2 YNNKEL. The CDR3 goes from the cysteine to the phenylalanine over 12 residues. The sequence is cut down to CDR3 DNA, 36 bases in frame from base 1. Findings and caveats that apply to the study as a whole: During validation, the model predicted progression to ophthalmopathy a median of approximately 6.5 months ahead of onset, with more than 60% sensitivity and roughly 75% specificity. Most expanded thyroid clonotypes (frequency above 0.001) were also detected in blood, suggesting blood repertoires may reflect thyroid immune responses. A model built on a 13 V-J signature distinguished ophthalmopathy from stable hyperthyroidism, reaching about 88% sensitivity and about 81% specificity in cross-validation and 80%/75% in testing. No statistical method was used to set the sample size in advance, and investigators knew the group allocation.

The TCR beta CDR3 regions were amplified from the RNA transcripts. A first-round RT-PCR of the TCR CDR3 used the HTBI primer set with the Qiagen OneStep RT-PCR kit. A second multiplex PCR round built the libraries, followed by size selection and purification. Libraries were sequenced paired-end with 100 bp reads on an Illumina HiSeq2000. The paper's processing steps were these. SOAPnuke was used to process the raw data, with reads discarded if the reads contained adapters or uncalled bases, had a mean Phred below 15, or lacked an exact constant-primer or identifier match. COPE v1.2.5 was used to merge high-quality paired reads, and clonotypes were defined as unique nucleotide sequences. MiTCR v1.1 was used to align clonotypes to the IMGT TRBV, TRBD and TRBJ reference segments. The analysis included only V-J combinations with a frequency above 0.0001, which together covered roughly 99% of the repertoires. A TCS score was defined as the ratio of F50 (clonal expansion) to E x V (chaos), with BLOSUM62-based TCRdist applied between CDR3 peptides within each V-J. Welch's t-statistics and random forest reduced some 510 V-J features to around 14, which were used in a naive Bayes classifier (R e1071). The public reads were run again by TCRdb, first through fastp at Q25 and then through MiXCR, and only productive beta chains were kept. Rows are combined by CDR3 protein, so each entry shows the most common genes and DNA. TCRdb, not the original authors, processed these V and J calls. In this sample the table shows about 130,000 distinct CDR3 sequences, around 20% of which occur a single time. Roughly 71% of the sample goes to the ten largest clones.

The hyperthyroidism patients were between 18 and 65 years old and newly diagnosed, with a disease duration of less than 2 months. Patients with uncontrolled infections, other autoimmune diseases, pregnancy or lactation were excluded. Diagnoses relied on clinical symptoms, serum thyroxine and TRAb, thyroid ultrasound and orbital computed tomography. Blood from progressor patients was collected at the time of first diagnosis with hyperthyroidism, before any ophthalmopathy symptoms had appeared. PBMCs were isolated from 7.5 to 10 ml of fresh peripheral blood by Ficoll-Paque density gradient centrifugation. Progressor patients were initially diagnosed with Graves' hyperthyroidism and developed ophthalmopathy during follow-up. Total RNA was extracted with Trizol reagent, and quality was checked on an Agilent 2100 Bioanalyzer.

This TCR came from a woman between 50 and 59 years old with Graves' hyperthyroidism that later progressed to Graves' ophthalmopathy. Sequenced sample: blood. The V gene is TRBV3-1 and the J gene is TRBJ1-1; the D gene cannot be named for sure. The CDR3 reads as follows: CACSQEGLEAFF. The sequenced DNA: TGTGCCTGCAGCCAAGAGGGCCTTGAAGCTTTCTTT. Where the CDR3 stops, the reference TRBV3-1 and TRBJ1-1 genes take over; the full variable domain is DTAVSQTPKYLVTQMGNDKSIKCEQNLGHDTMYWYKQDSKKFLKIMFSYNNKELIINETVPNRFSPKSPDKAHLNLHINSLELGDSAVYFCACSQEGLEAFFGQGTRLTVV.